Sequencing of this T cell receptor (beta chain) was carried out in a study of cytomegalovirus exposure and HLA in healthy donors. This clone was seen a handful of times. Antigen: not known. In the same sample, other DNA sequences code for this CDR3. Study-level points and caveats: Later findings reportedly placed an Asian-associated ancestry cluster below the roughly 730-donor mean for N-insertions. Several top significant clusters appeared, in a later analysis, to be linked to common viral pathogens. Cytomegalovirus association was listed for 164 TCR beta chains.

A multiplex PCR was run with 60 Vbeta primers and 13 Jbeta primers. The repertoire was sequenced with immunoSEQ multiplex PCR; TCRdb's copy has only in-frame clones and lacks some. This sample has some 120,000 clones, with more than 65% found just once. V lost 1 base and J 8 bases, leaving 11 bases between the germline ends. The CDR3 contains 13 residues. The germline V gene encodes CDR1 SGHTA and CDR2 FQGNSA. The sample taken for sequencing was PBMCs. The chain links TRBV7-2 to TRBJ1-2; D is possibly TRBD1 (6 bases). The clonotype originates from a woman under 40 in good health and CMV-seronegative. The CDR3 sequence is CASSLDRVGGYTF. CDR3 sequence (DNA): TGTGCCAGCAGCTTAGACAGGGTGGGGGGCTACACCTTC. Filled out from reference TRBV7-2 and TRBJ1-2, the complete variable domain reads GAGVSQSPSNKVTEKGKDVELRCDPISGHTALYWYRQSLGQGLEFLIYFQGNSAPDKSGLPSDRFSAERTGGSVSTLTIQRTQQEDSAVYLCASSLDRVGGYTFGSGTRLTVV.